This record looks at one T cell receptor (beta chain) sequence and its context. Looked up from germline, CDR1 is SGDLS and CDR2 is YYNGEE. The CDR3 runs to 14 residues. Trimming cost V 4 bases and J 5 bases, with 15 bases left between them. This record belongs to a study of blood T cell repertoires in COVID-19. Background on the study: The United States, Italy and Spain supplied acute and convalescent COVID-19 samples. T cells, B-cell-depleted T cells, or PBMCs supplied cDNA or gDNA.

Produced via immunoSEQ multiplex PCR; TCRdb's table is partial and in-frame only. There are 150,000 to 200,000 clones in the sample; 76% occur only once, and around a sixth lies in the top ten. The sequenced sample was PBMCs or T cells enriched from blood (not recorded which). J is TRBJ1-2 and V is TRBV9; tentative D call: TRBD1 (5 bases). This sequence originates from a woman between 50 and 59 years old with acute COVID-19. The CDR3 here is CASSKQSTAYGYTF. The CDR3, as DNA: TGTGCCAGCAGCAAACAATCGACAGCGTATGGCTACACCTTC.